Each of the 13 T cell receptor beta chains below was sequenced from the same sample in a study of shared clonotypes between healthy human individuals. Sequencing used immunoSEQ multiplex PCR; TCRdb keeps in-frame clones, though not all of them. The sample lists 1,400,000 or so clones, roughly 98.5% occurring once. The specimen was naive CD4+ T cells sorted from blood. As for subset: CD45RA+ positively selected. The receptors stem from a man aged 30 to 39 in good health.

The chain joins TRBV28 to TRBJ1-2, with a tentative D call TRBD1 (6 bases). From germline, CDR1 is MDHEN and CDR2 SYDVKM. The CDR3 has 14 residues. The V and J ends lost 5 bases and 10 bases respectively, with 20 bases between them. This CDR3 reads CASSLPGGHIDYTF. CDR3 coding DNA: TGTGCCAGCAGTCTCCCGGGGGGGCATATCGACTACACCTTC.

This clone appeared once. This chain connects TRBV5-1 to TRBJ2-2, with 8 bases fitting TRBD1. J lost 7 bases, V lost 1 base, and 6 bases had no gene match. The length of the CDR3 is 15 residues. The germline V gene encodes CDR1 SGHRS and CDR2 YFSETQ. The CDR3 is CASSLTRGRFGELFF. CDR3 DNA: TGCGCCAGCAGCTTGACCAGGGGGCGTTTCGGGGAGCTGTTTTTT. Supplemented by reference TRBV5-1 and TRBJ2-2, the full variable domain reads KAGVTQTPRYLIKTRGQQVTLSCSPISGHRSVSWYQQTPGQGLQFLFEYFSETQRNKGNFPGRFSGRQFSNSRSEMNVSTLELGDSALYLCASSLTRGRFGELFFGEGSRLTVL.

The rearrangement links TRBV5-1 to TRBJ1-4; 10 nucleotides match TRBD1. CDR1 and CDR2 from the germline V gene are SGHRS and YFSETQ. The ends lost 4 bases at V and 8 bases at J; junction bases unmatched: 8. The CDR3 sequence is 15 residues long. CDR3 nucleotide sequence: TGCGCCAGCAGCATTAGCGGGACAGGGGACGAAAAACTGTTTTTT. Its protein is CASSISGTGDEKLFF.

The gene calls are TRBV27 and TRBJ2-3; D is unclear. Trimming removed 6 bases at V and 2 bases at J, with 9 bases between. This CDR3 spans 13 amino acids. Germline values: CDR1 MNHEY, CDR2 SMNVEV (reference sequence). CDR3 loop: CASSTRITDTQYF. The DNA of the CDR3 is TGTGCCAGCAGCACGCGAATCACAGATACGCAGTATTTT.

Comment on this clone: Other DNA sequences in the same sample also yield this CDR3. J is TRBJ1-1 and V is TRBV18; D remains ambiguous. Per the germline V gene, CDR1 is KGHSH and CDR2 is LQKENI. V was shortened by 3 bases and J by 3 bases, with 11 bases between the two germline ends. The length of the CDR3 is 14 residues. CDR3 sequence reads: CASSPAGGDTEAFF. The CDR3 DNA sequence: TGTGCCAGCTCACCGGCAGGTGGGGACACTGAAGCTTTCTTT. Variable domain in full (rest from reference TRBV18 and TRBJ1-1): NAGVMQNPRHLVRRRGQEARLRCSPMKGHSHVYWYRQLPEEGLKFMVYLQKENIIDESGMPKERFSAEFPKEGPSILRIQQVVRGDSAAYFCASSPAGGDTEAFFGQGTRLTVV.

The chain combines TRBV18 with TRBJ1-5; D is unclear. Trimming shortened V by 1 base and J by 0 bases, and 10 bases separated the two germline ends. Germline lookup yields CDR1 KGHSH and CDR2 LQKENI. This CDR3 region has 16 residues. The CDR3 reads CASSPLPPFSNQPQHF. The CDR3 DNA sequence: TGTGCCAGCTCACCACTCCCACCTTTTAGCAATCAGCCCCAGCATTTT.

This clone was observed a single time. The chain joins TRBV7-2 to TRBJ2-5; D is possibly TRBD2 (6 bases). CDR3 length: 15 residues. Germline lookup yields CDR1 SGHTA and CDR2 FQGNSA. The V end lost 6 bases, the J end lost 7 bases, and 21 bases lay between the germline ends. The chain's CDR3 is CASRRIAAKAGTQYF. In nucleotides, the CDR3 is TGTGCCAGCAGACGTATAGCGGCTAAAGCAGGGACCCAGTACTTC. The whole variable domain, filled in from reference TRBV7-2 and TRBJ2-5, reads GAGVSQSPSNKVTEKGKDVELRCDPISGHTALYWYRQSLGQGLEFLIYFQGNSAPDKSGLPSDRFSAERTGGSVSTLTIQRTQQEDSAVYLCASRRIAAKAGTQYFGPGTRLLVL.

This chain joins TRBV11-2 and TRBJ1-2; no clear D. Germline V CDR1 and CDR2: SGHAT, FQNNGV. Trimming left V 6 bases short and J 9 bases short, with 20 bases between. The CDR3 runs 14 residues. CDR3 bases: TGTGCCAGCAGACCCGCCGGGCCGGACGTTAGCTACACCTTC. Its translation is CASRPAGPDVSYTF.

The V gene is TRBV9, the J gene TRBJ2-7; D may correspond to TRBD1 or TRBD2 (6 bases each). Germline CDR1 is SGDLS and CDR2 is YYNGEE. There are 14 residues in the CDR3. Deletions cut 3 bases from V and 5 bases from J, with 15 bases between. The CDR3 here is CASSGGPGADEQYF. As DNA, the CDR3 is TGTGCCAGCAGCGGAGGTCCGGGGGCGGACGAGCAGTACTTC.

CDR3 sequence reads: CASSFSGPSGNTIYF. CDR3 DNA sequence: TGTGCCAGCAGTTTCTCAGGACCCTCTGGAAACACCATATATTTT. V gene TRBV28 combines with J gene TRBJ1-3, with D hard to call. The CDR3 consists of 15 residues. From germline, CDR1 is MDHEN and CDR2 SYDVKM. V gave up 3 bases and J gave up 0 bases, with 9 bases separating them.

This clone was observed a single time. Other DNA sequences in this specimen translate into the identical CDR3. The V gene is TRBV2, the J gene TRBJ1-5, with TRBD1 matching over 10 bases. J was trimmed by 5 bases and V by 6 bases; bases with no gene match: 1. Germline V gene sequence: CDR1 SNHLY, CDR2 FYNNEI. The CDR3 has 13 residues. CDR3 protein: CASSGQGDQPQHF. The CDR3 coding sequence is TGTGCCAGCAGCGGACAGGGGGATCAGCCCCAGCATTTT.

V gene TRBV14 combines with J gene TRBJ2-3, with D tentatively TRBD2 (6 bases). The germline CDR1 and CDR2 sequences are SGHDN and FVKESK. This CDR3 spans 12 amino acids. V was shortened by 6 bases and J by 3 bases, with 7 bases between the two germline ends. The CDR3 here is CASRSGTDTQYF. The CDR3 DNA is TGTGCCAGCAGGAGCGGGACAGATACGCAGTATTTT.

The chain couples TRBV6-5 to TRBJ1-2; possibly TRBD1 for D (5 bases). Germline V gene lookup returns CDR1 MNHEY and CDR2 SVGAGI. This CDR3 is 15 amino acids long. Trimming removed 2 bases from V and 4 bases from J, with 14 bases in between. Written as DNA, the CDR3 is TGTGCCAGCAGTTACAGTTCCGGGGGGACCTATGGCTACACCTTC. This codes for CASSYSSGGTYGYTF.